This is a list of T cell receptor beta chains from one sample in a study of glioma-infiltrating T cells. TCRdb called the multiplex PCR reads again in MiXCR, with one record for every CDR3 protein. This table holds 300,000 to 450,000 distinct CDR3 sequences, about two fifths found once. The sequencing input was glioma tissue, nonneoplastic brain tissue, or PBMCs (not recorded which). The receptor source for this set is a human donor with low-grade glioma or glioblastoma, undergoing nonglioma brain surgery, or in good health (not recorded which). Both conserved end residues are part of each CDR3. The order of the fields is J gene, V gene, clone size, D gene, CDR3 DNA, CDR3 protein. A D gene is named only where the DNA matches it firmly. Size tells how often a clone was seen (once, few, many) or the class of an expanded clone, and some rows leave it out.

J gene: TRBJ2-2
V gene: TRBV28
clone size: few
D gene: .
CDR3 DNA: TGTGCCAGCAGGCGGACGGCGACCGGGGAGCTGTTTTTT
CDR3 protein: CASRRTATGELFF

J gene: TRBJ1-2
V gene: TRBV5-4
clone size: .
D gene: .
CDR3 DNA: TGTGCCAGCACCCAGGCGACGGGAGACGGCTACACCTTC
CDR3 protein: CASTQATGDGYTF

J gene: TRBJ1-5
V gene: TRBV20-1
clone size: .
D gene: .
CDR3 DNA: TGCAGTGCTAGAGATACGGGCAGTAGCAATCAGCCCCAGCATTTT
CDR3 protein: CSARDTGSSNQPQHF

J gene: TRBJ2-3
V gene: TRBV7-2
clone size: few
D gene: TRBD2
CDR3 DNA: TGTGCCAGCAGCGGGCCAGGGACTAGCACGCAGTATTTT
CDR3 protein: CASSGPGTSTQYF

J gene: TRBJ2-3
V gene: TRBV20-1
clone size: many
D gene: .
CDR3 DNA: TGCAGTGCTAGAGATGGAGGGGATAACACAGATACGCAGTATTTT
CDR3 protein: CSARDGGDNTDTQYF

J gene: TRBJ1-2
V gene: TRBV7-2
clone size: .
D gene: TRBD1
CDR3 DNA: TGTGCCAGCAGCTTAGAAGGGACAGGGCAGCGAGGCTACACCTTC
CDR3 protein: CASSLEGTGQRGYTF

J gene: TRBJ2-6
V gene: TRBV28
clone size: few
D gene: .
CDR3 DNA: TGTGCCAGCAGGATTCAGCAATCTGGGGCCAACGTCCTGACTTTC
CDR3 protein: CASRIQQSGANVLTF

J gene: TRBJ1-2
V gene: TRBV4-2
clone size: .
D gene: TRBD1
CDR3 DNA: TGTGCCAGCAGCCGACCCGGGACAGGGGCTTATGGCTACACCTTC
CDR3 protein: CASSRPGTGAYGYTF

J gene: TRBJ1-4
V gene: TRBV20-1
clone size: .
D gene: .
CDR3 DNA: TGCAGTGCCTCCAGGGTTACCAATGAAAAACTGTTTTTT
CDR3 protein: CSASRVTNEKLFF

J gene: TRBJ1-1
V gene: TRBV20-1
clone size: few
D gene: .
CDR3 DNA: TGCAGTGCTAGAGTCTTGTCCCGGGATGTCGGGGCTTTCTTT
CDR3 protein: CSARVLSRDVGAFF

J gene: TRBJ1-1
V gene: TRBV5-1
clone size: .
D gene: TRBD1
CDR3 DNA: TGCGCCAGCAGCAAGGGACAGGGACGATCTGAAGCTTTCTTT
CDR3 protein: CASSKGQGRSEAFF

J gene: TRBJ1-6
V gene: TRBV27
clone size: many
D gene: .
CDR3 DNA: TGTGCCAGCAGTTTATTTTTACAGGCAGGTTCACCCCTCCACTTT
CDR3 protein: CASSLFLQAGSPLHF

J gene: TRBJ2-7
V gene: TRBV10-3
clone size: few
D gene: .
CDR3 DNA: TGTGCCATCAGTAACAGTGGTATAAGCTCCTACGAGCAGTACTTC
CDR3 protein: CAISNSGISSYEQYF

J gene: TRBJ1-2
V gene: TRBV5-1
clone size: .
D gene: .
CDR3 DNA: TGCGCCAGCAGACCGGGGGCAACCTCCGGGGTCTATGGCTACACCTTC
CDR3 protein: CASRPGATSGVYGYTF

J gene: TRBJ2-2
V gene: TRBV6-2/TRBV6-3
clone size: .
D gene: .
CDR3 DNA: TGTGCCAGCAAGGGGCAGGGGAAAATCACCGGGGAGCTGTTTTTT
CDR3 protein: CASKGQGKITGELFF

J gene: TRBJ1-2
V gene: TRBV19
clone size: once
D gene: TRBD1
CDR3 DNA: TGTGCCAGTAGACGGACAGGCTATGGCTACACCTTC
CDR3 protein: CASRRTGYGYTF

J gene: TRBJ1-1
V gene: TRBV15
clone size: few
D gene: .
CDR3 DNA: TGTGCCACCAGCAGACTGAACACTGAAGCTTTCTTT
CDR3 protein: CATSRLNTEAFF

J gene: TRBJ1-5
V gene: TRBV29-1
clone size: .
D gene: TRBD1
CDR3 DNA: TGCAGCGCGGGGACAGGCCTTCATCAGCCCCAGCATTTT
CDR3 protein: CSAGTGLHQPQHF